A single sample gave rise to the 15 T cell receptor beta chains below, sequenced in a study of beta chain features in type 1 diabetes. General study points: Among all four CD4+ subsets, Type 1 diabetes patients had TCRB CDR3s that were moderately but significantly shorter.

For these TCRs, the target antigens are not known. Sequenced material consisted of expressed TCRB transcripts (all of the isolated RNA was reverse transcribed). Data came from immunoSEQ multiplex PCR; TCRdb stores just in-frame clones and leaves some out. This table has some 350,000 clones, approximately 15% appearing once. Sequenced: naive CD4+ T cells from blood. The receptors here all came from a woman between 18 and 29 years old with type 1 diabetes.

V and J are TRBV30 and TRBJ2-5, with D hard to call. Trimming left V 2 bases short and J 1 base short, with 8 bases between. The CDR3 runs to 13 residues. Germline-derived CDR1 and CDR2 are GTSNPN and SVGIG (reference sequence). The CDR3 loop reads CAWSPIGQETQYF. In DNA form, the CDR3 reads TGTGCCTGGAGTCCTATCGGCCAAGAGACCCAGTACTTC.

This chain connects TRBV5-1 to TRBJ2-1; 9 positions agree with TRBD2. The CDR3 totals 15 residues. The germline V gene encodes CDR1 SGHRS and CDR2 YFSETQ. V shed 7 bases and J 2 bases; nucleotides not matched to a gene: 7. Written as DNA, the CDR3 is TGCGCCAGCTGCCCGGCGGGGGGGGCCTACAATGAGCAGTTCTTC. It encodes CASCPAGGAYNEQFF.

In this sample, this clone turned up a few times. The V call is TRBV7-3, the J call TRBJ2-7; D call uncertain. The germline CDR1 and CDR2 sequences are SGHTA and FQGTGA. V was cut by 5 bases and J by 8 bases, with 10 bases left in between. The CDR3 loop spans 11 amino acids. In nucleotides, the CDR3 is TGTGCCAGCAGCGACGGAGAAAAGCAGTACTTC. It specifies CASSDGEKQYF.

This clone appeared a few times. The CDR3 spells CASSSLPRNGNYGYTF. CDR3 sequence (DNA): TGTGCCAGCAGCTCCCTCCCGAGGAACGGTAACTATGGCTACACCTTC. The V and J genes are TRBV21-1 and TRBJ1-2. TRBV21-1 is given as a pseudogene. The CDR3 totals 16 residues.

This clone was observed a few times. The gene calls are TRBV14 and TRBJ2-7; 12 nucleotides agree with TRBD1. The J segment lost 0 bases and the V segment lost 1 base, leaving 13 bases of the junction unmatched. Germline V gene lookup returns CDR1 SGHDN and CDR2 FVKESK. The CDR3 extends over 20 amino acids. CDR3 region: CASSQVPRDRGLSSSYEQYV. The DNA of the CDR3 is TGTGCCAGCAGCCAAGTTCCTCGGGACAGGGGGCTTTCGAGCTCCTACGAGCAGTACGTC.

This clone was observed a few times. J is TRBJ1-5 and V is TRBV28, with TRBD1 matching 7 bases. The V and J ends lost 4 bases and 2 bases, in that order; junction bases with no gene match: 5. CDR1 is MDHEN, CDR2 SYDVKM, per germline. This CDR3 is 15 amino acids long. In nucleotides, the CDR3 is TGTGCCAGCAGTTCGGGACAGTTTGGCAATCAGCCCCAGCATTTT. Amino acid sequence: CASSSGQFGNQPQHF.

V and J are TRBV18 and TRBJ2-3, with 13 bases identical to TRBD2. This CDR3 contains 16 residues. Losses at the gene ends were 0 bases for V and 3 bases for J; bases not matched to a gene: 0. CDR1 KGHSH and CDR2 LQKENI come from the germline V gene. CDR3 sequence: CASSPPGLAGTDTQYF. CDR3 in DNA: TGTGCCAGCTCACCACCGGGACTAGCGGGGACAGATACGCAGTATTTT.

The chain recombines TRBV4-1 with TRBJ2-7; D gene uncertain. Per germline, CDR1 MGHRA and CDR2 YSYEKL. V was pared by 0 bases and J by 2 bases, with 20 bases between. The CDR3 is 18 amino acids. CDR3 region: CASSQDTAFQRRTYEQYF. CDR3 DNA: TGCGCCAGCAGCCAAGATACTGCTTTTCAGCGAAGGACCTACGAGCAGTACTTC.

This clone has a handful of counts. This chain connects TRBV5-1 to TRBJ2-3; the D is unclear. The CDR3 has 14 residues. Germline lookup yields CDR1 SGHRS and CDR2 YFSETQ. Trimming shortened V by 5 bases and J by 2 bases, and 12 bases separated the two germline ends. The CDR3 here is CASRQIPTTDTQYF. For the CDR3, the DNA is TGCGCCAGCAGGCAGATACCAACCACAGATACGCAGTATTTT.

This CDR3 reads CASTGVGGPNTGELFF. The CDR3, as DNA: TGTGCCAGCACGGGGGTGGGTGGCCCGAACACCGGGGAGCTGTTTTTT. The chain is built from TRBV6-6 and TRBJ2-2; D is perhaps TRBD2 (6 bases). V lost 7 bases and J 0 bases, leaving 15 bases between the germline ends. Germline V gene sequence: CDR1 MNHNY, CDR2 SVGAGI (reference sequence). This CDR3 is 16 amino acids long.

This clone was recorded a few times. The rearrangement links TRBV23-1 to TRBJ2-5; TRBD1 aligns across 7 bases. TRBV23-1 is an open reading frame whose function is uncertain. With V trimmed by 1 base and J by 0 bases, 11 bases remained unmatched. The CDR3 has 18 residues. Here the CDR3 reads CASSQFGQVLGYQETQYF. The CDR3 DNA reads TGCGCCAGCAGTCAATTTGGACAGGTCCTGGGGTACCAAGAGACCCAGTACTTC.

This clone was counted between two and nine times. The gene calls are TRBV7-6 and TRBJ2-3, with D perhaps matching TRBD2 (6 bases). V was cut by 5 bases and J by 0 bases, with 12 bases left in between. The CDR3 sequence is 15 residues long. From germline, CDR1 is SGHVS and CDR2 FNYEAQ. CDR3 DNA: TGTGCCAGCAGCCTCGTCGGGACTAGCACAGATACGCAGTATTTT. It codes for CASSLVGTSTDTQYF.

This chain links TRBV2 with TRBJ1-2; weak D call: TRBD1 (5 bases). V lost 6 bases to trimming and J lost 2 bases, with 13 bases between them. CDR3 length: 14 residues. Germline V gene data show CDR1 as SNHLY and CDR2 as FYNNEI. CDR3 loop: CASSAVPGNYGYTF. The CDR3 bases are TGTGCCAGCAGCGCTGTGCCAGGGAACTATGGCTACACCTTC.

The V call is TRBV9, the J call TRBJ2-1, with 9 bases identical to TRBD1. The germline CDR1 and CDR2 sequences are SGDLS and YYNGEE. V shed 2 bases and J 9 bases; nucleotides not matched to a gene: 3. CDR3 length: 13 amino acids. The CDR3 region has the DNA TGTGCCAGCAGCGTCGACAGGGGGGGTGAGCAGTTCTTC. It encodes CASSVDRGGEQFF.

This clone appeared a few times. The genes are TRBV7-2 and TRBJ1-1, with TRBD1 identical over 7 bases. This CDR3 comprises 14 residues. The junction had 3 bases not matched to a gene; V was cut back by 5 bases and J by 0 bases. Germline V CDR1 and CDR2: SGHTA, FQGNSA. The CDR3, as DNA: TGTGCCAGCAGCAATACAGGGGTGAACACTGAAGCTTTCTTT. It specifies CASSNTGVNTEAFF.